Sequencing of this TCR beta chain was carried out in a study of neoadjuvant nivolumab and ipilimumab in lung cancer. Study-wide points: Pathologic regression was not significantly tied to TCR clonality. Blood richness before therapy tracked richness in tumors resected after neoadjuvant therapy.

TCRdb's table, derived via immunoSEQ multiplex PCR, lists solely in-frame clones and lacks some. In the table there are about 16,000 clones, less than 85% of which are singletons. This CDR3 contains 12 residues. Trimming removed 4 bases from V and 7 bases from J, with 10 bases in between. This clone has more than one count but fewer than ten. What it binds is unknown. The rearrangement links TRBV7-1 to TRBJ1-2; the D gene is possibly TRBD1 (5 bases). TRBV7-1 is assigned to the ORF class and has an uncertain function. The sample was tumor tissue, taken after neoadjuvant nivolumab, alone or with ipilimumab, at or shortly before surgery. The clonotype originates from an adult with non-small cell lung cancer. CDR3 in DNA: TGTGCCAGCAGCTGGGGGACGACTGGCTACACCTTC. Translating it yields CASSWGTTGYTF.